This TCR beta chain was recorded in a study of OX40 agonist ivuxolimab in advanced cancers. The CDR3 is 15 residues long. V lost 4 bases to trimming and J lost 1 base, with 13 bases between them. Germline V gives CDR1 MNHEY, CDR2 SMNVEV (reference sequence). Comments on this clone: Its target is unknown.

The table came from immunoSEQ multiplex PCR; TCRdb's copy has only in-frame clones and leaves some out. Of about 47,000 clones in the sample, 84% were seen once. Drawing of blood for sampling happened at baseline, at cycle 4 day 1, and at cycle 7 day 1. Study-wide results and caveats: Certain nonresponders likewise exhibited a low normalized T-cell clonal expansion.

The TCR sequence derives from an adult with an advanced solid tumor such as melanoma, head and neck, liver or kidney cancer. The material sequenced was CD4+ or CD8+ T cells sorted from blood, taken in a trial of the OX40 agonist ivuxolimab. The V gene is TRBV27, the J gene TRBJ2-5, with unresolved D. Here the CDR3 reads CASSYIHKFQETQYF. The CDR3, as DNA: TGTGCCAGCAGTTACATACACAAATTCCAAGAGACCCAGTACTTC.